The 3 T cell receptor beta chains presented below share a single source sample, sequenced in a study of T cell clusters in autoimmune cytopenias. TRB amplification used 250 ng of peripheral blood genomic DNA. One tube held mixed TRB-A and TRB-B primer pools for touch-down PCR. TCRdb reanalyzed the multiplex PCR reads and collapses them to one entry per CDR3 protein, without DNA. The specimen's table records some 5,500 distinct CDR3 sequences. These data also featured in a second study, about T cell repertoires in aging, cancer and after chemotherapy.

Input material: peripheral blood. These receptors were taken from a human donor in good health.

V usage is TRBV19 and J usage is TRBJ1-1; without DNA, the TCRdb call of TRBD1 cannot be checked. CDR1 is LNHDA, CDR2 SQIVND, per germline (reference sequence). The CDR3 extends over 11 amino acids. The chain's CDR3 is CASSIWGGAFF. Drawing the rest from reference TRBV19 and TRBJ1-1, the complete variable domain is DGGITQSPKYLFRKEGQNVTLSCEQNLNHDAMYWYRQDPGQGLRLIYYSQIVNDFQKGDIAEGYSVSREKKESFPLTVTSAQKNPTAFYLCASSIWGGAFFGQGTRLTVV.

The rearrangement uses TRBV11-3 and TRBJ1-2; lacking DNA, the TRBD1 call made by TCRdb goes unchecked. CDR1 and CDR2 from the germline V gene are SGHNT and YENEEA. This CDR3 has 15 amino acids. CDR3 residues: CASSLYRNALYGYTF.

This clonotype is called medium-sized based on its frequency. CDR3 protein: CASSLAGLYNEQFF. The chain joins TRBV27 to TRBJ2-1. The CDR3 totals 14 residues. Germline V CDR1 and CDR2: MNHEY, SMNVEV (reference sequence).